This T cell receptor beta chain is from a study of T-cell reconstitution after alpha-beta-depleted transplantation in children (dated by TCRdb to the mid-2010s). For the study in its entirety: Using TCR repertoire profiling, the study quantitatively followed how T-cell immune reconstitution unfolded in children after TCRalphabeta/CD19-depleted allogeneic hematopoietic cell transplantation.

Library method: PCR. Instrument used: Illumina HiSeq 2500. Molecular barcoding was employed in the preparation of TCR libraries, with unique molecular identifiers being used to normalize TCRbeta repertoire quantification. TCRdb reprocessing: public reads trimmed at Q25 with fastp, clones called with MiXCR, in-frame beta chains kept. Each record represents a unique CDR3 protein, reported with the most common genes and DNA among its rows. The sample contains over 550,000 distinct CDR3 sequences, roughly 10% of them found a single time. Less than 5% of the sample rests with the top ten. This clonotype was counted ten times or more. No antigen is known for it. The record has no base qualities; no much larger clone is one base away. CDR1 and CDR2 were assigned from the germline V gene as ENHRY and SYGVKD. The CDR3 has 15 amino acids, counting the end cysteine and phenylalanine. The sequence is cut down to CDR3 DNA, 45 bases in frame from base 1. V and J lose 5 bases and 0 bases, and a span of 10 bases separates them.

This TCR came from a human donor who donated a stem cell graft to a child with acute myeloid leukemia. The rearranged segments are TRBV10-3 and TRBJ2-2; TRBD1 might be the D gene, on 6 matching bases. This specimen was PBMCs from the stem cell graft donor, taken from the stem cell graft. At the DNA level, the sequence is TGTGCCATCAGTAAGACAGGAACGAACACCGGGGAGCTGTTTTTT. This sequence encodes CAISKTGTNTGELFF.